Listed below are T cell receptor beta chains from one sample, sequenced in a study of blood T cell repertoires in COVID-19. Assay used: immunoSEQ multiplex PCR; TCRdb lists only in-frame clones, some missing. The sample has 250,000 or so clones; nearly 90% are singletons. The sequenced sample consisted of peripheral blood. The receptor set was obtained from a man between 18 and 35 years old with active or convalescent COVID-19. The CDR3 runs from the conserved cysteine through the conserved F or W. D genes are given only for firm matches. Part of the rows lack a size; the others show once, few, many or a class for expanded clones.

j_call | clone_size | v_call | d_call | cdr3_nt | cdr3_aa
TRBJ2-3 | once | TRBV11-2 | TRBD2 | TGTGCCAGCAGCTCCCGGGGGGGTACAGCAGATACGCAGTATTTT | CASSSRGGTADTQYF
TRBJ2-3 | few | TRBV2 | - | TGTGCCAGAGATAGCGGTTTTAGCACAGATACGCAGTATTTT | CARDSGFSTDTQYF
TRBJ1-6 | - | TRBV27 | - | TGTGCCAGCAGGGGGAGGGACGGCTCACCCCTCCACTTT | CASRGRDGSPLHF
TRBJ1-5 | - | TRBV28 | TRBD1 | TGTGCCAGCAGTCCACAGGGGCAGGGAATTCAGCCCCAGCATTTT | CASSPQGQGIQPQHF
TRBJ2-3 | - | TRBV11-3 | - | TGTGCCAGCAGCCCAGGGGCAGATACGCAGTATTTT | CASSPGADTQYF
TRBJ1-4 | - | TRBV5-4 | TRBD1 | TGTGCCAGCAGCTTGGTACTACCGGGACAGGGGGCTGAAAAACTGTTTTTT | CASSLVLPGQGAEKLFF
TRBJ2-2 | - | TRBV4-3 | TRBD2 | TGCGCCAGCAGCCAAGATCCTAGCGGGGGGGTCACCGGGGAGCTGTTTTTT | CASSQDPSGGVTGELFF
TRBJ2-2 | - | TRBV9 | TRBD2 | TGTGCCAGCAGCGTAGGTCTAGCGGGAGGCGGGGAGCTGTTTTTT | CASSVGLAGGGELFF
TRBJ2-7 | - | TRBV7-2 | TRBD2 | TGTGCCAGCAGCTTAGTACGGGGGGGGCCCTACGAGCAGTACTTC | CASSLVRGGPYEQYF
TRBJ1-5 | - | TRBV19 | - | TGTGCCAGTCGAACCGGGGATCAGCCCCAGCATTTT | CASRTGDQPQHF
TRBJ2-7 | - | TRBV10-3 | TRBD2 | TGTGCCATCGGGCAGGAGGGACTACGGAACGAGCAGTACTTC | CAIGQEGLRNEQYF
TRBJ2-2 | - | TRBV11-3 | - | TGTGCCAGCAGCCCCACTCACGGAGAAGACGGGGAGCTGTTTTTT | CASSPTHGEDGELFF
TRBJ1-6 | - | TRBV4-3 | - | TGCGCCAGCAGCCAAGATCGGACCCGGGAGGGTTATAATTCACCCCTCCACTTT | CASSQDRTREGYNSPLHF
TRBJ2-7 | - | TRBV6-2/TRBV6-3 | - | TGTGCCAGCAGTTACCATTTAACTGAGCAGTACTTC | CASSYHLTEQYF
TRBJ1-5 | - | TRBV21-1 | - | TGTGCCAGCAGCACAAGCCCAGGGATCCATCAGCCCCAGCATTTT | CASSTSPGIHQPQHF
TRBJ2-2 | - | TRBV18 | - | TGTGCCAGCTCACCGTATACTATTACGAACACCGGGGAGCTGTTTTTT | CASSPYTITNTGELFF
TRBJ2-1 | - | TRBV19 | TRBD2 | TGTGCCAGTAGTTCCGGACTAGCGGGAGGGGGTGATGAGCAGTTCTTC | CASSSGLAGGGDEQFF